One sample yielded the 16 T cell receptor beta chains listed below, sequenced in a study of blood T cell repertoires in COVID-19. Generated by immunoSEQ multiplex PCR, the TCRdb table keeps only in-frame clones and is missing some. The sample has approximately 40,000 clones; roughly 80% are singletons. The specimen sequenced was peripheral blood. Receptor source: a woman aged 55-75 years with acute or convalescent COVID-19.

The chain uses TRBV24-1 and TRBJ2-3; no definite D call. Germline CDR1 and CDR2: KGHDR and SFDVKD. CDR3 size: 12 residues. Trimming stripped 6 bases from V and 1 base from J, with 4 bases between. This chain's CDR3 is CATSQGTDTQYF. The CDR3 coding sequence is TGTGCCACCAGTCAGGGCACAGATACGCAGTATTTT.

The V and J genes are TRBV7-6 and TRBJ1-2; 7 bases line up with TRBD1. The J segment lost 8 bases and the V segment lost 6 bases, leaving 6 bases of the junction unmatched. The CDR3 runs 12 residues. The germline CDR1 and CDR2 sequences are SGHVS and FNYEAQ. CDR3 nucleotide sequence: TGTGCCAGCAGTAGACAGGGCTTCGGCTACACCTTC. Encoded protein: CASSRQGFGYTF.

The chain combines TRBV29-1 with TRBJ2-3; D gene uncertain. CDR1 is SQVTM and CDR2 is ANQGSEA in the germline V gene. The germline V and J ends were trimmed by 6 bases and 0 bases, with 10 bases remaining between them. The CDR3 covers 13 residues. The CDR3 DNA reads TGCAGCGTACAAGAGGCTAGCACAGATACGCAGTATTTT. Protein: CSVQEASTDTQYF.

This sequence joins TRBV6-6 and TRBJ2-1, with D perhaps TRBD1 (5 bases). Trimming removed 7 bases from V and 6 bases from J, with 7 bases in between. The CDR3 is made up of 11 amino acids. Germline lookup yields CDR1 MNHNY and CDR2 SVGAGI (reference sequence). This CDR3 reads CASTDSNEQFF. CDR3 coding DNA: TGTGCCAGCACCGACAGCAATGAGCAGTTCTTC.

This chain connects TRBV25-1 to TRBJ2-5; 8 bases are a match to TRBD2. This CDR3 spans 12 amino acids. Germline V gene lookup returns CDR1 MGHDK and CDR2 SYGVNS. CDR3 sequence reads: CGSGGSYETQYF. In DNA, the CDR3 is TGTGGGAGCGGGGGTTCATACGAGACCCAGTACTTC.

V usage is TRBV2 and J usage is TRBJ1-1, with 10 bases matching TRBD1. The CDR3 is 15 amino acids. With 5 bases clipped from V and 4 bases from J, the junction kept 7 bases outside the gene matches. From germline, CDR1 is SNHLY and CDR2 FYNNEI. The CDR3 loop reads CASSSSRTGGTEAFF. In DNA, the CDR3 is TGTGCCAGCAGTAGTTCGAGGACAGGGGGCACTGAAGCTTTCTTT.

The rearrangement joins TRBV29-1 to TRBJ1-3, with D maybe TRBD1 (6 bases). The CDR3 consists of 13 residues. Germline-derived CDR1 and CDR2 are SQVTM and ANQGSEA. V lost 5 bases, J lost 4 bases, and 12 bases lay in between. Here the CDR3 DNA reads TGCAGCGTTCTACAGGGATCAGGAAACACCATATATTTT. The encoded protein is CSVLQGSGNTIYF. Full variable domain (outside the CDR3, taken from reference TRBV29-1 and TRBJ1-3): SAVISQKPSRDICQRGTSLTIQCQVDSQVTMMFWYRQQPGQSLTLIATANQGSEATYESGFVIDKFPISRPNLTFSTLTVSNMSPEDSSIYLCSVLQGSGNTIYFGEGSWLTVV.

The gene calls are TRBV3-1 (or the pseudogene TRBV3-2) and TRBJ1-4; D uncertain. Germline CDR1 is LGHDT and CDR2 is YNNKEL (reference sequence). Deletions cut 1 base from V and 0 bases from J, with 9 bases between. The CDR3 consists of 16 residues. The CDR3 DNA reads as TGTGCCAGCAGCCAAGGGGGAGGTGCAACTAATGAAAAACTGTTTTTT. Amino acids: CASSQGGGATNEKLFF.

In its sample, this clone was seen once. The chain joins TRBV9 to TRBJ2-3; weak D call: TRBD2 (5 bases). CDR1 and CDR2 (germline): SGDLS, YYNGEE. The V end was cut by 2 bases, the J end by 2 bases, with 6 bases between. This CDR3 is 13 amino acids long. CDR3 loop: CASSVLATDTQYF. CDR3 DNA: TGTGCCAGCAGCGTTCTAGCCACAGATACGCAGTATTTT.

The CDR3 loop reads CASSLGTSKNEQFF. CDR3 DNA sequence: TGTGCCAGCAGCTTAGGGACTAGCAAGAATGAGCAGTTCTTC. The chain uses TRBV7-9 and TRBJ2-1, with TRBD2 matching 8 bases. Losses at the gene ends were 1 base for V and 7 bases for J; bases not matched to a gene: 3. Germline values: CDR1 SEHNR, CDR2 FQNEAQ (reference sequence). This CDR3 is built from 14 residues.

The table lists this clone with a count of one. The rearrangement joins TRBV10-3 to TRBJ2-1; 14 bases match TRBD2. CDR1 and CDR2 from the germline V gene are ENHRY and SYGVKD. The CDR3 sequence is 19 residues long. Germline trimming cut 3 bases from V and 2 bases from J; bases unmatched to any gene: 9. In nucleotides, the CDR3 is TGTGCCATCAGTGATTCCGGGACTAGCGGGGGATACGCCTACAATGAGCAGTTCTTC. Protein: CAISDSGTSGGYAYNEQFF.

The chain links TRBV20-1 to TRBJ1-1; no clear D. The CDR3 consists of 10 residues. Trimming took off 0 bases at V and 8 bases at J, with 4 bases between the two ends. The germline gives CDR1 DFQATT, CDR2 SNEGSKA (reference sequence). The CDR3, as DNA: TGCAGTGCTAGAGATCTAGAAGCTTTCTTT. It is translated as CSARDLEAFF.

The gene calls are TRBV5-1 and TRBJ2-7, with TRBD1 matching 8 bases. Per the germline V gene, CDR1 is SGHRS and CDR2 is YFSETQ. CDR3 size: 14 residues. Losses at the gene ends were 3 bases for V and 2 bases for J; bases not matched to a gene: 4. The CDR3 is CASSYGQGAYEQYF. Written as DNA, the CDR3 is TGCGCCAGCAGCTACGGACAGGGCGCCTACGAGCAGTACTTC.

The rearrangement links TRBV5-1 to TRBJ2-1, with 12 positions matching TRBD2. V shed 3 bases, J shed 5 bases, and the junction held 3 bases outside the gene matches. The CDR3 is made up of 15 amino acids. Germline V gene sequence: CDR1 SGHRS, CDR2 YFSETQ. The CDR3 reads CASSYRLAGDNEQFF. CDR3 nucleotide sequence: TGCGCCAGCAGCTATCGACTAGCGGGAGACAATGAGCAGTTCTTC. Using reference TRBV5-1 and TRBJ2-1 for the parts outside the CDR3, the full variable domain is KAGVTQTPRYLIKTRGQQVTLSCSPISGHRSVSWYQQTPGQGLQFLFEYFSETQRNKGNFPGRFSGRQFSNSRSEMNVSTLELGDSALYLCASSYRLAGDNEQFFGPGTRLTVL.

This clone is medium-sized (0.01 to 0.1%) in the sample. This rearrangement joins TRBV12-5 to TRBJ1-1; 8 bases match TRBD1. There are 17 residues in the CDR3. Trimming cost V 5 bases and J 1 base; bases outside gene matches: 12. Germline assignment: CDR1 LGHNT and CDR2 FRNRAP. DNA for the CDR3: TGTGCTAGTGGTCAATCTCCAGGGGGCTGGAGGAACACTGAAGCTTTCTTT. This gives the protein CASGQSPGGWRNTEAFF.

CDR3 nucleotides: TGTGCCAGCAGTTTAAGAGGACAGGGGGGGAATCAGCCCCAGCATTTT. This encodes CASSLRGQGGNQPQHF. J is TRBJ1-5 and V is TRBV28; 10 nucleotides match TRBD1. The length of the CDR3 is 16 residues. Germline values: CDR1 MDHEN, CDR2 SYDVKM. Trimming cost V 2 bases and J 4 bases; bases outside gene matches: 5.